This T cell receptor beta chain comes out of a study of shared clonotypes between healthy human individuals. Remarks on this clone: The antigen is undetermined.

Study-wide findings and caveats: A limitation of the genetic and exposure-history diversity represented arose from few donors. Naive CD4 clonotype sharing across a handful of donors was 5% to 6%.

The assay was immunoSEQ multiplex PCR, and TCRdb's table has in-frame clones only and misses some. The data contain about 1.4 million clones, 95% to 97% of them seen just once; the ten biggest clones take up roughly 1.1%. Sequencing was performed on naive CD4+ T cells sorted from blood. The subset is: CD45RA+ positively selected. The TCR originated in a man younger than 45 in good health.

The CDR3: CASSLQGLASSYNEQFF. The CDR3 DNA reads as TGCGCCAGCAGCTTGCAGGGACTAGCCAGCTCCTACAATGAGCAGTTCTTC. This sequence joins TRBV5-1 and TRBJ2-1; 9 nucleotides match TRBD2. The length of the CDR3 is 17 residues. CDR1 SGHRS and CDR2 YFSETQ come from the germline V gene. The V and J ends lost 1 base and 0 bases, in that order; junction bases with no gene match: 5.